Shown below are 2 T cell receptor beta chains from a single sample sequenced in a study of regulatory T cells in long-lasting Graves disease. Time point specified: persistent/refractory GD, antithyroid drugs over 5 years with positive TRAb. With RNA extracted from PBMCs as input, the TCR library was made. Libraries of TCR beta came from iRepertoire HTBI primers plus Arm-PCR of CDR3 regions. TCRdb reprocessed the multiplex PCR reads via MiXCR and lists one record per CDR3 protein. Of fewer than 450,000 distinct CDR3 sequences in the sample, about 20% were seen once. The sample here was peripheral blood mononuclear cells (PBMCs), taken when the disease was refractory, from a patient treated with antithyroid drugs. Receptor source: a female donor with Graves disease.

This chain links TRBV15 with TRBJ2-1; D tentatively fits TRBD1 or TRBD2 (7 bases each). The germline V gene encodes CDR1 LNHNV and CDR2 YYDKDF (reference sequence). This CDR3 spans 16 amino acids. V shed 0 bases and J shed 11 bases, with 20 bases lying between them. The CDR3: CATSRDQGQRGSKQFF. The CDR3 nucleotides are TGTGCCACCAGCAGAGATCAGGGACAGCGGGGTTCAAAGCAGTTCTTC.

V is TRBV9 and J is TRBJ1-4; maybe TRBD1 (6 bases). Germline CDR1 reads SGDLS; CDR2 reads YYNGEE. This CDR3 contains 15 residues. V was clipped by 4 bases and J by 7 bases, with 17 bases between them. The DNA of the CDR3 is TGTGCCAGCAGCCCTATGGGGGGCCTGGGTGAAAAACTGTTTTTT. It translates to CASSPMGGLGEKLFF. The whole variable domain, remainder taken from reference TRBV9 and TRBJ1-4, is DSGVTQTPKHLITATGQRVTLRCSPRSGDLSVYWYQQSLDQGLQFLIQYYNGEERAKGNILERFSAQQFPDLHSELNLSSLELGDSALYFCASSPMGGLGEKLFFGSGTQLSVL.